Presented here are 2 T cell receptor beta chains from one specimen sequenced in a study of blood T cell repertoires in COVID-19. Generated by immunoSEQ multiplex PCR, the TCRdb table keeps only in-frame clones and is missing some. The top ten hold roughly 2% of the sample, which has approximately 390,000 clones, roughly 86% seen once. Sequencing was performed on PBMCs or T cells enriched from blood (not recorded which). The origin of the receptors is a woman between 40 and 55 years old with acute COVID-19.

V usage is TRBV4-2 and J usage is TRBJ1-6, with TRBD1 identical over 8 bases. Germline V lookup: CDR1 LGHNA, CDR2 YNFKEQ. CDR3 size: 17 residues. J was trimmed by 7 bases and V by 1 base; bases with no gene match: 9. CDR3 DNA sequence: TGTGCCAGCAGCCAAGCCCATTTTACAGGGGGAAATTCACCCCTCCACTTT. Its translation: CASSQAHFTGGNSPLHF.

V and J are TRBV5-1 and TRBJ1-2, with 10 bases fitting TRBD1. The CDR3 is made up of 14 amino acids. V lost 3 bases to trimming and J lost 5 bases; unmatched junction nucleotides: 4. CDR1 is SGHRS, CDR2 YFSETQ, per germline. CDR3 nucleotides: TGCGCCAGCAGCTGGGGGACAGGGGAGTATGGCTACACCTTC. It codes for CASSWGTGEYGYTF.